The 6 T cell receptor beta chains in this list originate from one sample, sequenced in a study of CXCR3-negative and CXCR3-positive naive CD8 T cells (dated by TCRdb to between 2018 and 2020). Here is what the overall study found, with its caveats: TRB CDR3s from CXCR3-positive naive cells showed higher hydrophobicity (lower Kidera factor 4), lower energy, and higher strength and volume indices than CXCR3-negative naive cells.

These TCRs' antigens remain unknown. The sample was run on a NextSeq 550. The Human TCR Profiling Kit (MiLaboratory) was used to make UMI-labeled 5' RACE TRB cDNA libraries. After the reads were reprocessed by TCRdb, one entry was made per CDR3 protein sequence, with no DNA. The table for this sample shows some 120,000 distinct CDR3 sequences. The leading ten clones occupy around 0.54% of the sample. The sequencing input was naive CXCR3+ CD8+ T cells from blood. The sample's cell subset or site, from its label and the paper: CD45RO-CCR7+CD27+CD95- naive CD8+ T cells expressing CXCR3 (TNR3+). The receptors derive from a human donor in good health. Some clones in this sample may be carry-over from other donors' samples.

V is TRBV29-1 and J is TRBJ2-7; as DNA is missing, the TRBD1 call by TCRdb cannot be tested. The CDR3 length is 13 residues. CDR1 and CDR2 (germline): SQVTM, ANQGSEA. The CDR3: CSVEVGTGYEQYF.

The chain carries TRBV21-1 and TRBJ2-7. TRBV21-1 constitutes a pseudogene. The CDR3 totals 12 residues. The CDR3 loop is CASSTLGYEQYF.

The rearrangement links TRBV30 to TRBJ1-1. Germline-derived CDR1 and CDR2 are GTSNPN and SVGIG (reference sequence). This CDR3 has 14 residues. The CDR3 here is CAWSVEEGNTEAFF.

The chain recombines TRBV4-2 with TRBJ2-7; the D call of TRBD1 rests on TCRdb alone, since no DNA is present to check it. Germline V lookup: CDR1 LGHNA, CDR2 YNFKEQ. This CDR3 comprises 17 residues. CDR3 loop: CASSQAGPQGASYEQYF.

The chain joins TRBV12-3 or TRBV12-4 to TRBJ1-1; TCRdb proposes TRBD1, but this gene call is untestable without DNA. The CDR3 totals 16 residues. This CDR3 reads CASRTRDTPTRTEAFF.

The chain combines TRBV30 with TRBJ2-7. Germline V gives CDR1 GTSNPN, CDR2 SVGIG (reference sequence). The CDR3 covers 11 residues. The CDR3 protein is CAWRERYEQYF.